This TCR beta chain came from a study of post-analysis software for immune sequencing data. Broader study findings: When compared against controls, multiple sclerosis patients showed significantly lower normalized Chao1 diversity. With F measure, samples from one preparation batch clustered together strongly. Five or six TRBV segments appeared more often in patients than in controls, and TRBV5-6, TRBV5-1 and TRBV20-1 were among these.

V trimming: 1 base; J trimming: 4 bases; junction bases outside the gene matches: 9. The germline gives CDR1 SGHTA, CDR2 FQGNSA. This CDR3 is built from 17 residues. Worth noting for this clonotype: The antigen is not known.

Prepared libraries of TCR beta cDNA carried unique molecular identifiers. It was from roughly 1.1 to 9.2 million T cells that some 460,000 cDNA molecules came. TCRdb re-called the PCR reads with MiXCR, one entry per CDR3 protein. The table shows about 770,000 distinct CDR3 sequences, with more than 45% occurring only once. This chain links TRBV7-2 with TRBJ2-3, with 9 positions matching TRBD2. The source is a girl under 18 with multiple sclerosis. What was sequenced was blood. The CDR3 coding sequence is TGTGCCAGCAGCTTAGTGTCTAGCGGGATCGACGCAGATACGCAGTATTTT. Its translation is CASSLVSSGIDADTQYF. Full variable domain (remainder filled in from reference TRBV7-2 and TRBJ2-3): GAGVSQSPSNKVTEKGKDVELRCDPISGHTALYWYRQSLGQGLEFLIYFQGNSAPDKSGLPSDRFSAERTGGSVSTLTIQRTQQEDSAVYLCASSLVSSGIDADTQYFGPGTRLTVL.